This TCR beta chain was identified during a study of blood T cell repertoires in COVID-19. Study in general: Sites in the United States, Italy and Spain provided acute and convalescent COVID-19 samples. PBMCs, B-cell-depleted T cells, or T cells were the source of the cDNA or gDNA that made up the material.

Across under 25 US areas, participants ranged in age from about 18 to 100 years. The CDR3 loop spans 14 amino acids. V shed 6 bases, J shed 4 bases, and the junction held 4 bases outside the gene matches. CDR1 is MRHNA and CDR2 is SNTAGT in the germline V gene. In the original processing: Reference gene primer amplification gave estimated nucleated cell counts. TCRdb keeps only in-frame clones here, not all; method: immunoSEQ multiplex PCR. That table supplies the V and J calls and clone size; D and trimming were determined from the DNA. The sample includes under 250,000 clones, 65% to 90% of them seen just once.

The sequenced sample was PBMCs or T cells enriched from blood (not recorded which). The chain links TRBV6-4 to TRBJ2-1, with 9 bases lining up with TRBD2. This receptor was taken from a man in his forties who had recovered from COVID-19. The CDR3 here is CASSPTSGYNEQFF. CDR3 coding DNA: TGTGCCAGCAGCCCGACTAGCGGATACAATGAGCAGTTCTTC.